The 23 T cell receptor beta chains below come from one sample, sequenced in a study of cytomegalovirus exposure and HLA in healthy donors. The PCR made use of 60 Vbeta and 13 Jbeta primers. Libraries were prepared by immunoSEQ multiplex PCR; TCRdb keeps only in-frame clonotypes and omits some of them. The sample has 59,000 or so clones, 65% to 90% seen once; the top ten hold about 10%. The sample taken for sequencing was PBMCs. Receptor source: a female donor in good health and CMV-seronegative.

The chain uses TRBV10-3 and TRBJ2-5; 16 bases match TRBD2. Losses at the gene ends were 11 bases for V and 4 bases for J; bases not matched to a gene: 7. This CDR3 contains 15 residues. Germline loops: CDR1 ENHRY, CDR2 SYGVKD. In DNA form, the CDR3 reads TGTGCCGCCGGGGGACTAGCGGGGGGGCGAGAGACCCAGTACTTC. Its protein is CAAGGLAGGRETQYF.

As for this clone: Germline is not matched at one junction end, which may reflect a read error. Additional DNA sequences in this sample encode the identical CDR3. The chain employs TRBV11-1 and TRBJ2-1, with D possibly being TRBD1 (6 bases). Germline V gives CDR1 SGHAT, CDR2 FQDESV (reference sequence). This CDR3 is built from 14 residues. The CDR3: CASTEDSSYNEQFF. The CDR3, as DNA: TGCGCCAGCACCGAGGACAGCTCCTACAATGAGCAGTTCTTC.

The genes are TRBV19 and TRBJ1-5; TRBD1 might be the D (5 bases). Germline V CDR1 and CDR2: LNHDA, SQIVND (reference sequence). The CDR3 has 13 residues. The ends were cut back, 5 bases at V and 4 bases at J, with 9 bases in the middle. The CDR3 DNA reads TGTGCCAGTAGTTGGGCAGGGAATCAGCCCCAGCATTTT. Its protein product is CASSWAGNQPQHF. Based on the CDR3 plus reference TRBV19 and TRBJ1-5, the full variable domain is DGGITQSPKYLFRKEGQNVTLSCEQNLNHDAMYWYRQDPGQGLRLIYYSQIVNDFQKGDIAEGYSVSREKKESFPLTVTSAQKNPTAFYLCASSWAGNQPQHFGDGTRLSIL.

This sequence joins TRBV9 and TRBJ2-2; D is undetermined. V was clipped by 0 bases and J by 9 bases, with 6 bases between them. The CDR3 totals 12 residues. Germline-derived CDR1 and CDR2 are SGDLS and YYNGEE. The CDR3 here is CASSVDFRELFF. CDR3 coding DNA: TGTGCCAGCAGCGTAGACTTTCGGGAGCTGTTTTTT.

V gene TRBV5-8 combines with J gene TRBJ2-5; 8 bases map to TRBD1. This CDR3 spans 14 amino acids. Trimming removed 4 bases from V and 5 bases from J; junction bases left unmatched: 7. Germline V gives CDR1 SGHTS, CDR2 YDEGEE. The CDR3 reads CASSKYRGWETQYF. DNA of the CDR3: TGTGCCAGCAGCAAATACAGGGGGTGGGAGACCCAGTACTTC.

The chain carries TRBV5-1 and TRBJ1-3; D remains unclear. The length of the CDR3 is 15 residues. Trimming took 4 bases from V and 0 from J, leaving 11 bases between them. Germline V lookup: CDR1 SGHRS, CDR2 YFSETQ. This CDR3 is CASSPGLSSGNTIYF. CDR3 DNA: TGCGCCAGCAGCCCCGGACTTAGCTCTGGAAACACCATATATTTT.

V gene TRBV7-3 combines with J gene TRBJ1-2; 11 bases fit TRBD1. The V segment lost 5 bases and the J segment 8 bases; nucleotides outside the gene matches: 4. CDR3 size: 13 residues. The germline CDR1 and CDR2 sequences are SGHTA and FQGTGA. CDR3 protein: CASSPGQGEGYTF. CDR3 sequence (DNA): TGTGCCAGCAGCCCGGGACAGGGGGAAGGCTACACCTTC.

The rearrangement joins TRBV5-1 to TRBJ2-7, with D possibly TRBD1 on 6 matching bases. The CDR3 loop spans 14 amino acids. The germline V gene encodes CDR1 SGHRS and CDR2 YFSETQ. The ends were cut back, 2 bases at V and 0 bases at J, with 9 bases in the middle. This CDR3 is CASSFRQDSYEQYF. Written as DNA, the CDR3 is TGCGCCAGCAGCTTTCGACAGGACTCCTACGAGCAGTACTTC.

V is TRBV19 and J is TRBJ1-5; possible D gene TRBD1, 5 bases. The CDR3 consists of 16 residues. Germline assignment: CDR1 LNHDA and CDR2 SQIVND (reference sequence). The germline V and J ends were trimmed by 6 bases and 0 bases, with 15 bases remaining between them. CDR3 residues: CASSHRGDHSNQPQHF. Here the CDR3 DNA reads TGTGCCAGTAGCCATCGGGGGGACCATAGCAATCAGCCCCAGCATTTT.

The chain has TRBV18 and TRBJ1-2; D is possibly TRBD1 (5 bases). Per the germline V gene, CDR1 is KGHSH and CDR2 is LQKENI. The CDR3 has 16 amino acids. V shed 3 bases and J shed 1 base, with 15 bases lying between them. This CDR3 reads CASSPGGAQDNYGYTF. In DNA, the CDR3 is TGTGCCAGCTCACCCGGAGGGGCGCAGGATAACTATGGCTACACCTTC.

V gene TRBV7-9 combines with J gene TRBJ2-1; D gene ambiguous. Between the trimmed V and J ends, which lost 1 base and 10 bases, there was a span of 8 bases. Germline V gene data show CDR1 as SEHNR and CDR2 as FQNEAQ (reference sequence). The CDR3 is made up of 12 amino acids. CDR3 nucleotide sequence: TGTGCCAGCAGCTTAGTGGGCAACGAGCAGTTCTTC. This translates into CASSLVGNEQFF.

The rearrangement links TRBV28 to TRBJ1-1, with 10 bases matching TRBD1. The CDR3 extends over 14 amino acids. Unmatched junction bases numbered 1, after V lost 3 bases and J lost 3 bases. Looked up from germline, CDR1 is MDHEN and CDR2 is SYDVKM. The CDR3 DNA sequence: TGTGCCAGCAGTTTTGGACAGGGGGACACTGAAGCTTTCTTT. Translated: CASSFGQGDTEAFF.

The chain recombines TRBV7-3 with TRBJ2-7; TRBD2 is a possible D gene (5 bases). The V gene's germline CDR1 is SGHTA and CDR2 FQGTGA. V lost 5 bases and J lost 7, with 15 bases in between. The CDR3 totals 13 residues. In nucleotides, the CDR3 is TGTGCCAGCAGCACTGACAATTCGGGAGAGCAGTACTTC. Protein: CASSTDNSGEQYF. Together with reference TRBV7-3 and TRBJ2-7, the CDR3 gives the full variable domain: GAGVSQTPSNKVTEKGKYVELRCDPISGHTALYWYRQSLGQGPEFLIYFQGTGAADDSGLPNDRFFAVRPEGSVSTLKIQRTERGDSAVYLCASSTDNSGEQYFGPGTRLTVT.

The count of this clone is one. The chain is built from TRBV23-1 and TRBJ2-5; 7 bases align to TRBD1. TRBV23-1 carries the ORF label, with uncertain function. Unmatched junction bases numbered 7, after V lost 10 bases and J lost 5 bases. CDR3 length equals 12 residues. CDR3 nucleotides: TGCGCCACTCGACAGGGATCCGAGACCCAGTACTTC. Translating gives CATRQGSETQYF.

This chain uses TRBV5-1 with TRBJ2-7; weak D call: TRBD2 (5 bases). This CDR3 has 12 residues. Trimming shortened V by 4 bases and J by 3 bases, and 8 bases separated the two germline ends. CDR1 is SGHRS and CDR2 is YFSETQ in the germline V gene. CDR3 bases: TGCGCCAGCAGCCAAGGGAGCTACGAGCAGTACTTC. Translated, it gives CASSQGSYEQYF.

The genes are TRBV7-8 and TRBJ1-4; perhaps TRBD1 as D (6 bases). Germline V CDR1 and CDR2: SGHVS, FQNEAQ. This CDR3 is built from 16 residues. Trimming stripped 5 bases from V and 0 bases from J, with 13 bases between. The CDR3 nucleotides read TGTGCCAGCAGCCAGGGGCGGGTGGCAACTAATGAAAAACTGTTTTTT. It yields the protein CASSQGRVATNEKLFF.

J is TRBJ2-3 and V is TRBV7-3; TRBD2 matches 10 bases. V lost 4 bases to trimming and J lost 4 bases; unmatched junction nucleotides: 8. CDR3 length equals 16 residues. Germline CDR1 is SGHTA and CDR2 is FQGTGA. CDR3 residues: CASSSISSGGPDTQYF. The CDR3 DNA reads TGTGCCAGCAGCTCGATATCTAGCGGGGGCCCAGATACGCAGTATTTT.

V gene TRBV18 combines with J gene TRBJ1-4; D possibly corresponds to TRBD1 (5 bases). CDR1 KGHSH and CDR2 LQKENI come from the germline V gene. The germline V and J ends were trimmed by 4 bases and 0 bases, with 15 bases remaining between them. The CDR3 length is 17 residues. The CDR3 loop reads CASSHQGQGTTNEKLFF. The CDR3 DNA follows: TGTGCCAGCTCACACCAAGGTCAGGGAACAACTAATGAAAAACTGTTTTTT. The complete variable domain, with remaining parts taken from reference TRBV18 and TRBJ1-4, reads NAGVMQNPRHLVRRRGQEARLRCSPMKGHSHVYWYRQLPEEGLKFMVYLQKENIIDESGMPKERFSAEFPKEGPSILRIQQVVRGDSAAYFCASSHQGQGTTNEKLFFGSGTQLSVL.

V and J are TRBV29-1 and TRBJ2-5; 8 bases align to TRBD1. The junction had 7 bases not matched to a gene; V was cut back by 0 bases and J by 7 bases. Germline V gene data show CDR1 as SQVTM and CDR2 as ANQGSEA. The CDR3 is 14 residues long. CDR3: CSVEENGTGGTQYF. CDR3 bases: TGCAGCGTTGAAGAAAACGGGACAGGAGGGACCCAGTACTTC. Variable domain in full (rest from reference TRBV29-1 and TRBJ2-5): SAVISQKPSRDICQRGTSLTIQCQVDSQVTMMFWYRQQPGQSLTLIATANQGSEATYESGFVIDKFPISRPNLTFSTLTVSNMSPEDSSIYLCSVEENGTGGTQYFGPGTRLLVL.

The chain combines TRBV9 with TRBJ2-1; 8 positions match TRBD2. The V gene end was trimmed by 3 bases and the J gene end by 9 bases; junction bases not matched to a gene: 11. This CDR3 is built from 15 residues. Germline V lookup: CDR1 SGDLS, CDR2 YYNGEE. The CDR3 sequence: CASSARGGASAEQFF. The CDR3 DNA reads as TGTGCCAGCAGCGCTCGGGGGGGGGCTTCGGCTGAGCAGTTCTTC.

J is TRBJ2-5 and V is TRBV27, with TRBD2 matching 11 bases. Per the germline V gene, CDR1 is MNHEY and CDR2 is SMNVEV (reference sequence). The CDR3 covers 14 residues. Germline trimming cut 10 bases from V and 1 base from J; bases unmatched to any gene: 5. CDR3 sequence: CATGTSGVQETQYF. CDR3 DNA sequence: TGTGCCACCGGGACTAGCGGAGTCCAAGAGACCCAGTACTTC.

This clone was counted once. The genes are TRBV30 and TRBJ1-2, with TRBD1 matching over 10 bases. The V gene's germline CDR1 is GTSNPN and CDR2 SVGIG (reference sequence). V lost 0 bases to trimming and J lost 7 bases; unmatched junction nucleotides: 11. The CDR3 sequence is 16 residues long. CDR3 nucleotides: TGTGCCTGGAGTGTAATGGGACAGGGGACCTTAGGTGGCTACACCTTC. It encodes CAWSVMGQGTLGGYTF.

This clone has just a few counts. This chain links TRBV18 with TRBJ1-6; TRBD1 aligns across 8 bases. Losses at the gene ends were 3 bases for V and 9 bases for J; bases not matched to a gene: 1. CDR3 length: 13 residues. Germline values: CDR1 KGHSH, CDR2 LQKENI. As DNA, the CDR3 is TGTGCCAGCTCACCCGACAGGGGTTCACCCCTCCACTTT. Translated, it gives CASSPDRGSPLHF.